The rows below give T cell receptor beta chains drawn from one sample of a study of blood T cell repertoires in COVID-19. The method was immunoSEQ multiplex PCR; TCRdb's version includes in-frame clones alone and lacks a portion of them. Among approximately 88,000 clones listed, around 90% were seen once. The source material was peripheral blood. The receptors were sampled from a male donor with acute or convalescent COVID-19. Each CDR3 is given without its conserved first and last residue. Fields, in order: CDR3 length, J gene, V gene, CDR3 protein.

10 TRBJ2-3 TRBV6-1 ASSERGDTQY
12 TRBJ2-7 TRBV7-9 ASSERTVTYEQY
12 TRBJ2-7 TRBV19 ASSTRQGAYEQY
13 TRBJ2-2 TRBV7-6 ASSLQGSGTGELF
17 TRBJ1-2 TRBV27 ASSLTAGGGLTGFYGYT
12 TRBJ1-5 TRBV19 ASSIGQVFQPQH
12 TRBJ1-4 TRBV6-5 ASKMDRVNEKLF
14 TRBJ2-5 TRBV5-7 ASSTDRGRVVETQY
13 TRBJ2-2 TRBV6-5 ASSLSGGAIGELF
13 TRBJ1-2 TRBV4-2 ASSQDAGSNYGYT
15 TRBJ2-1 TRBV11-3 ASSARRLAGGPNEQF
13 TRBJ1-4 TRBV4-1 ASSPWGGANEKLF
13 TRBJ2-3 TRBV29-1 SVEVRDRPTDTQY
12 TRBJ1-2 TRBV6-5 ASSRDRITYGYT
12 TRBJ2-2 TRBV2 ASITAGNTGELF
13 TRBJ1-1 TRBV3-1/TRBV3-2 ASSQDNHQRTEAF
13 TRBJ2-7 TRBV28 ASSLAGQGAGEQY
14 TRBJ2-1 TRBV6-1 ASSVYSGGPYNEQF
16 TRBJ2-5 TRBV7-6 ASSLVLGATALGETQY
13 TRBJ2-1 TRBV5-1 ASSLEGQKNYEQF
14 TRBJ2-7 TRBV5-1 ASSFVSGQHGSEQY
12 TRBJ2-2 TRBV19 ASSIPGSAGELF
13 TRBJ1-5 TRBV19 ASTPEGTRNQPQH
11 TRBJ2-1 TRBV7-2 ATSTPLYNEQF
14 TRBJ2-5 TRBV18 ASSPLPGFSQETQY
13 TRBJ1-2 TRBV13 ASSLIRSGGYGYT
13 TRBJ1-5 TRBV3-1/TRBV3-2 ASSQNPQGNQPQH
14 TRBJ1-4 TRBV6-1 ASSEALGSPSEKLF
13 TRBJ1-1 TRBV6-5 ASSKRQGMNTEAF
16 TRBJ2-3 TRBV7-6 ASSSARGSGGKRDTQY
14 TRBJ2-5 TRBV19 ASSSGALAGQETQY
13 TRBJ2-1 TRBV3-1/TRBV3-2 ASSQGLAGRDEQF
13 TRBJ2-5 TRBV5-1 ASSLSAGAQETQY